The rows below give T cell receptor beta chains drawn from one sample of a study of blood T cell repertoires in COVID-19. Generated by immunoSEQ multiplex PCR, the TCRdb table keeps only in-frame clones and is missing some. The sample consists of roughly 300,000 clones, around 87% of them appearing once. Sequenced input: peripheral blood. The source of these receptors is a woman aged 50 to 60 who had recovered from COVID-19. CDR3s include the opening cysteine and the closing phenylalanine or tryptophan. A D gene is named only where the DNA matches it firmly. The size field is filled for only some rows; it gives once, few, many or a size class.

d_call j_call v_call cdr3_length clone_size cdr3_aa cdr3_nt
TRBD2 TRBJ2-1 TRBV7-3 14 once CASSPSGAAGEQFF TGTGCCAGCAGCCCAAGCGGGGCCGCGGGCGAGCAGTTCTTC
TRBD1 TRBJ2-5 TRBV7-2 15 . CASSPHAGGEETQYF TGTGCCAGCAGCCCCCACGCAGGGGGAGAAGAGACCCAGTACTTC
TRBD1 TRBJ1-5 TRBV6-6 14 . CASSRGQGDQPQHF TGTGCCAGCAGTCGCGGACAGGGAGATCAGCCCCAGCATTTT
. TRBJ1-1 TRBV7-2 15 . CASSSEPQANTEAFF TGTGCCAGCAGCTCAGAACCGCAGGCTAACACTGAAGCTTTCTTT
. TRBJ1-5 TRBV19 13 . CASSISTDQPQHF TGTGCCAGTAGTATTAGCACTGATCAGCCCCAGCATTTT
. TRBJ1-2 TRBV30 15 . CAWSAFGTLNYGYTF TGTGCCTGGAGCGCATTCGGGACTTTGAACTATGGCTACACCTTC
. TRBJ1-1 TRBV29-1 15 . CSVEYHGSAKTEAFF TGCAGCGTTGAATATCACGGGTCGGCGAAGACTGAAGCTTTCTTT
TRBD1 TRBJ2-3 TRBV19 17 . CASRASGTGGLSDTQYF TGTGCCAGTAGAGCCTCCGGGACAGGGGGCTTGTCAGATACGCAGTATTTT
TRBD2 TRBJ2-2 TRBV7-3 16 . CASSFSGTSGTGELFF TGTGCCAGCAGCTTCTCCGGGACTAGCGGGACCGGGGAGCTGTTTTTT
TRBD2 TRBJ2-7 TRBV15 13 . CATSGGLAREQYF TGTGCCACCAGCGGCGGACTAGCGCGCGAGCAGTACTTC
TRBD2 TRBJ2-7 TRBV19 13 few CASSIKRGYEQYF TGTGCCAGTAGTATTAAGCGGGGCTACGAGCAGTACTTC
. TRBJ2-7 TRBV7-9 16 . CASSSERALSWREQYF TGTGCCAGCAGCTCAGAGCGGGCTCTGTCCTGGAGGGAGCAGTACTTC
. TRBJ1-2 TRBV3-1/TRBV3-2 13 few CASSQQGGYGYTF TGTGCCAGCAGCCAGCAGGGTGGCTATGGCTACACCTTC